Listed below are T cell receptor beta chains from one sample, sequenced in a study of spatial heterogeneity in lung cancer. TCRdb re-called the 5' RACE reads with MiXCR, one entry per CDR3 protein. The table lists tens of thousands of distinct CDR3 sequences, about 12% of them singletons. Sample: PBMCs, taken at surgery. The receptors were sampled from a male donor with early-stage non-small cell lung cancer. The CDR3 runs from the conserved cysteine through the conserved F or W. D genes are given only for firm matches. Expanded clones get a size class; other rows say once, few or many, or leave the size out.

cdr3_length	clone_size	v_call	d_call	j_call	cdr3_aa	cdr3_nt
15	NA	TRBV18	NA	TRBJ2-5	CASSPPDFSAETQYF	TGTGCCAGCTCACCACCGGACTTTAGTGCCGAGACCCAGTACTTC
15	many	TRBV4-3	TRBD2	TRBJ2-1	CASSQERELYNEQFF	TGCGCCAGCAGCCAAGAGCGGGAGTTGTACAATGAGCAGTTCTTC
11	few	TRBV12-5	NA	TRBJ2-1	CASGRDGPRFF	TGTGCTAGTGGTCGGGACGGCCCAAGGTTCTTC
17	many	TRBV20-1	NA	TRBJ2-1	CSANLQGWRGVGNEQFF	TGCAGTGCTAACCTCCAAGGGTGGAGGGGGGTGGGCAATGAGCAGTTCTTC
15	NA	TRBV5-1	TRBD1	TRBJ2-6	CASSVTGTGANVLTF	TGCGCCAGCAGCGTGACAGGGACCGGGGCCAACGTCCTGACTTTC
14	NA	TRBV5-1	TRBD1	TRBJ1-6	CASSVDRGNSPLHF	TGCGCCAGCAGCGTGGACAGGGGGAATTCACCCCTCCACTTT
14	NA	TRBV28	TRBD2	TRBJ2-5	CASTPGLAGETQYF	TGTGCCAGCACCCCTGGGCTAGCGGGAGAGACCCAGTACTTC
15	few	TRBV20-1	TRBD2	TRBJ2-5	CSARHGRAVGETQYF	TGCAGTGCTAGACACGGGAGGGCCGTAGGAGAGACCCAGTACTTC
14	many	TRBV28	TRBD1	TRBJ2-7	CASSLADRVNEQYF	TGTGCCAGCAGTTTAGCGGACAGGGTAAACGAGCAGTACTTC
14	few	TRBV4-3	NA	TRBJ1-4	CASSQVLGSEKLFF	TGCGCCAGCAGCCAAGTTTTGGGCAGTGAAAAACTGTTTTTT
18	few	TRBV23-1	NA	TRBJ1-4	CASTPPYWAGADNEKLFF	TGCGCCAGCACCCCTCCCTACTGGGCGGGGGCGGATAATGAAAAACTGTTTTTT
14	NA	TRBV5-6	NA	TRBJ1-1	CASSHGPVDTEAFF	TGTGCCAGCAGCCACGGGCCAGTCGACACTGAAGCTTTCTTT
18	NA	TRBV6-6	TRBD1	TRBJ1-5	CASSYSMFGQGGNQPQHF	TGTGCCAGCAGTTACTCGATGTTCGGACAGGGGGGCAATCAGCCCCAGCATTTT
18	many	TRBV7-9	TRBD1	TRBJ2-6	CASSRATGGFPGANVLTF	TGTGCCAGCAGCCGAGCGACAGGGGGGTTCCCTGGGGCCAACGTCCTGACTTTC
14	NA	TRBV10-3	NA	TRBJ2-3	CATNLVGPTDTQYF	TGTGCCACAAACCTCGTCGGGCCCACAGATACGCAGTATTTT
13	many	TRBV30	TRBD1	TRBJ2-3	CACRDRGSDTQYF	TGTGCCTGCCGGGACAGGGGTTCAGATACGCAGTATTTT
17	few	TRBV6-6	NA	TRBJ2-1	CASRPLGVSPSYNEQFF	TGTGCCAGCAGACCTCTCGGGGTCTCCCCCTCCTACAATGAGCAGTTCTTC